The 5 T cell receptor beta chains below come from one sample, sequenced in a study of cytomegalovirus exposure and HLA in healthy donors. The PCR was carried out with 60 Vbeta primers and 13 Jbeta primers. Repertoires were generated with immunoSEQ multiplex PCR, while TCRdb's copy carries only in-frame clones and drops some. The sample holds 80,000 or so clones, approximately 75% seen once. Sequencing input: PBMCs. The receptor set was obtained from a middle-aged woman in good health and CMV-seronegative.

The genes are TRBV5-1 and TRBJ2-3, with 7 bases lining up with TRBD2. The J segment lost 2 bases and the V segment lost 0 bases, leaving 3 bases of the junction unmatched. The germline CDR1 and CDR2 sequences are SGHRS and YFSETQ. The CDR3 loop spans 15 amino acids. CDR3: CASSLAGLPTDTQYF. The CDR3 DNA is TGCGCCAGCAGCTTGGCGGGACTACCCACAGATACGCAGTATTTT. The variable domain in full, with the rest retrieved from reference TRBV5-1 and TRBJ2-3, is KAGVTQTPRYLIKTRGQQVTLSCSPISGHRSVSWYQQTPGQGLQFLFEYFSETQRNKGNFPGRFSGRQFSNSRSEMNVSTLELGDSALYLCASSLAGLPTDTQYFGPGTRLTVL.

V gene TRBV5-1 combines with J gene TRBJ2-3; 7 nucleotides match TRBD2. Trimming at V came to 4 bases and at J to 2 bases, leaving 7 bases not matched to a gene. This CDR3 has 15 residues. In germline, CDR1 is SGHRS, CDR2 YFSETQ. CDR3 residues: CASSVRGGDTDTQYF. The CDR3 DNA follows: TGCGCCAGCAGCGTCCGCGGGGGAGACACAGATACGCAGTATTTT.

This clone was counted a few times. The V gene is TRBV18, the J gene TRBJ1-1; 7 bases line up with TRBD1. This CDR3 spans 14 amino acids. The V segment lost 6 bases and the J segment 1 base; nucleotides outside the gene matches: 5. Germline CDR1 KGHSH, CDR2 LQKENI. CDR3 nucleotides: TGTGCCAGCTCCCGGGACAGCAAGAACACTGAAGCTTTCTTT. Amino acids: CASSRDSKNTEAFF.

The chain recombines TRBV4-3 with TRBJ2-7; D perhaps matches TRBD1 (5 bases). The ends were cut back, 0 bases at V and 4 bases at J, with 7 bases in the middle. The germline V gene encodes CDR1 LGHNA and CDR2 YSLEER. The CDR3 loop spans 13 amino acids. CDR3 in amino acids: CASSQDSGYEQYF. Written as DNA, the CDR3 is TGCGCCAGCAGCCAAGACTCAGGGTACGAGCAGTACTTC.

The chain links TRBV11-2 to TRBJ2-1; 13 bases are a match to TRBD2. Germline lookup yields CDR1 SGHAT and CDR2 FQNNGV. V shed 4 bases, J shed 5 bases, and the junction held 2 bases outside the gene matches. The CDR3 totals 15 residues. The CDR3 DNA reads as TGTGCCAGCAGCTGGACTAGCGGGAGTCACAATGAGCAGTTCTTC. Encoded protein: CASSWTSGSHNEQFF. Filled out from reference TRBV11-2 and TRBJ2-1, the complete variable domain reads EAGVAQSPRYKIIEKRQSVAFWCNPISGHATLYWYQQILGQGPKLLIQFQNNGVVDDSQLPKDRFSAERLKGVDSTLKIQPAKLEDSAVYLCASSWTSGSHNEQFFGPGTRLTVL.